The 9 T cell receptor beta chains given below trace back to one sample, sequenced in a study of graft-versus-host responses after intestinal transplantation. Some clones are missing from TCRdb's copy, which holds only in-frame ones; the method was immunoSEQ multiplex PCR. The sample carries around 30,000 clones, approximately 93% recorded once. Sequencing used PBMCs, obtained about 65 days after intestinal transplant. These receptor sequences come from a human patient who received an intestinal transplant, so some T cells may come from the graft donor.

CDR3: CASSSGGLNTEAFF. The DNA of the CDR3 is TGTGCCAGTAGTTCCGGGGGGTTGAACACTGAAGCTTTCTTT. The V and J genes are TRBV19 and TRBJ1-1; D might be TRBD1 (5 bases). The CDR3 loop spans 14 amino acids. Germline V gene sequence: CDR1 LNHDA, CDR2 SQIVND (reference sequence). Trimming shortened V by 5 bases and J by 0 bases, and 10 bases separated the two germline ends.

This clone was seen only once. J is TRBJ1-1 and V is TRBV28; 9 bases map to TRBD1. The CDR3 contains 19 residues. The germline CDR1 and CDR2 sequences are MDHEN and SYDVKM. The J segment lost 6 bases and the V segment lost 6 bases, leaving 23 bases of the junction unmatched. The CDR3 coding sequence is TGTGCCAGCAGCAACCGGAACCCGGGACAGGGTTTTATTGGCTCTGAAGCTTTCTTT. Residues: CASSNRNPGQGFIGSEAFF.

The chain has TRBV11-3 and TRBJ1-2; D is uncertain. Germline values: CDR1 SGHNT, CDR2 YENEEA. The CDR3 extends over 17 amino acids. The V and J ends lost 3 bases and 2 bases respectively, with 19 bases between them. CDR3 bases: TGTGCCAGCAGCTTCTTCGGGCCTTGGCTGAGGAACTATGGCTACACCTTC. Residues: CASSFFGPWLRNYGYTF.

This clone was observed once. The chain employs TRBV9 and TRBJ1-1, with D hard to call. The CDR3 has 13 residues. Germline V lookup: CDR1 SGDLS, CDR2 YYNGEE. The V gene lost 2 bases and the J gene lost 4 bases, with 9 bases spanning the gap. DNA of the CDR3: TGTGCCAGCAGCGTCGGACTGAGCACTGAAGCTTTCTTT. It is translated as CASSVGLSTEAFF.

The chain is built from TRBV27 and TRBJ2-7, with D possibly being TRBD2 (5 bases). V dropped 3 bases and J dropped 6 bases, with 9 bases sitting between them. Germline CDR1 and CDR2: MNHEY and SMNVEV (reference sequence). The CDR3 contains 12 residues. The CDR3 bases are TGTGCCAGCAGTTTTATCGAGGGCGAGCAGTACTTC. This translates into CASSFIEGEQYF.

This chain connects TRBV5-5 to TRBJ2-3; no definite D call. The CDR3 contains 15 residues. Trimming removed 1 base at V and 4 bases at J, with 13 bases between. Germline values: CDR1 SGHKS, CDR2 YYEKEE (reference sequence). The CDR3 loop reads CASSLTQVLADTQYF. CDR3 nucleotide sequence: TGTGCCAGCAGCTTGACCCAGGTCCTCGCAGATACGCAGTATTTT.

The J gene is TRBJ2-4, the V gene TRBV27, with TRBD2 as a possible D gene (5 bases). The CDR3 consists of 13 residues. Germline loops: CDR1 MNHEY, CDR2 SMNVEV (reference sequence). With 4 bases removed from V and 9 bases from J, the gap between germline ends came to 13 bases. The CDR3 DNA follows: TGTGCCAGCAGTTCCGACCGCGCGGGCATTCAGTACTTC. It translates to CASSSDRAGIQYF.

The rearrangement links TRBV11-3 to TRBJ2-3, with 7 bases that match TRBD2. Per germline, CDR1 SGHNT and CDR2 YENEEA. J was trimmed by 2 bases and V by 5 bases; bases with no gene match: 10. This CDR3 has 16 residues. CDR3 sequence reads: CASSLLGLLYTDTQYF. CDR3 DNA: TGTGCCAGCAGCCTCCTGGGACTACTCTACACAGATACGCAGTATTTT.

The chain joins TRBV9 to TRBJ1-2; 8 bases are a match to TRBD1. CDR3 size: 16 residues. In germline, CDR1 is SGDLS, CDR2 YYNGEE. V lost 4 bases and J lost 1; bases outside the gene matches: 9. CDR3 sequence (DNA): TGTGCCAGCAGCCCCCCTGGACAGGGAGTTAACTATGGCTACACCTTC. Translated, it gives CASSPPGQGVNYGYTF.